This TCR beta chain was sequenced in a study of technical replicates of blood from a few donors. Profiling relied on immunoSEQ multiplex PCR, and the TCRdb table lists in-frame clones only, not all of them. This repertoire shows 15,000 to 20,000 clones, around 86% found once; its top ten account for 10% to 15%. The CDR3 covers 14 residues. Per germline, CDR1 LGHNA and CDR2 YNFKEQ. V lost 4 bases and J lost 0; bases outside the gene matches: 2. Sequenced material: PBMCs. The chain uses TRBV4-2 and TRBJ2-7, with TRBD2 matching 8 bases. The TCR sequence derives from a human donor in good health. The CDR3 here is CASSPTSDSYEQYF. The CDR3 DNA reads TGTGCCAGCAGCCCGACTAGCGACTCCTACGAGCAGTACTTC.